This T cell receptor beta chain was documented in a study of blood T cell repertoires in COVID-19. Assay: immunoSEQ multiplex PCR; the TCRdb copy retains only in-frame clones and omits some. This sample carries roughly 350,000 clones, around 89% of them seen once, and the ten largest clones take 3.5% to 4%. CDR1 is SGHRS, CDR2 YFSETQ, per germline. The CDR3 totals 14 residues. Losses at the gene ends were 4 bases for V and 4 bases for J; bases not matched to a gene: 7. Sequencing input: peripheral blood. J is TRBJ2-7 and V is TRBV5-1, with 8 bases that match TRBD1. The TCR was taken from a woman aged 45-59 years with active or convalescent COVID-19. The CDR3 protein is CASSGTGNFYEQYF. DNA of the CDR3: TGCGCCAGCAGCGGGACAGGAAATTTTTACGAGCAGTACTTC. Full variable domain (rest looked up from reference TRBV5-1 and TRBJ2-7): KAGVTQTPRYLIKTRGQQVTLSCSPISGHRSVSWYQQTPGQGLQFLFEYFSETQRNKGNFPGRFSGRQFSNSRSEMNVSTLELGDSALYLCASSGTGNFYEQYFGPGTRLTVT.